This T cell receptor (beta chain) derives from a study of early T cells in non-severe SARS-CoV-2 infection. Broader study findings: VDJdb matching, biased toward anti-spike CD8 responses, missed private and CD4 specificities.

Using its own MiXCR run on the 5' RACE reads, TCRdb lists one record per CDR3 protein. The sample yields approximately 75,000 distinct CDR3 sequences, roughly 14% seen once. The CDR3 has 16 amino acids. Between the trimmed V and J ends, which lost 1 base and 2 bases, there was a span of 18 bases. CDR1 is DFQATT and CDR2 is SNEGSKA in the germline V gene (reference sequence). This clonotype was seen a handful of times. The target antigen is unknown. The source material was whole blood, sampled at baseline. The V and J genes are TRBV20-1 and TRBJ2-7, with D possibly called TRBD1 or TRBD2 (5 bases each). This clonotype was sampled from an adult who was a healthcare worker with PCR-confirmed SARS-CoV-2 infection or an uninfected control (not recorded which). DNA of the CDR3: TGCAGTGCTAGAGGCCCCTGGGGGAGAAAAGCCTACGAGCAGTACTTC. This translates into CSARGPWGRKAYEQYF.